This T cell receptor (beta chain) is from a study of Ad26.COV2.S vaccination and SARS-CoV-2 variants. The method was immunoSEQ multiplex PCR; TCRdb's version includes in-frame clones alone and lacks a portion of them. The sample yields hundreds of thousands of clones, 80% to 95% seen once. Germline assignment: CDR1 KGHSH and CDR2 LQKENI. The CDR3 covers 16 residues. V was clipped by 4 bases and J by 1 base; unmatched bases: 5. Treatment in this sample: around 19 received Ad26.COV2.S at low or high dose, single or two shots; about five received placebo; per-sample allocation not given. The investigators took samples on day 63 after the first vaccine or placebo injection.

This TCR was recovered from a person aged 18-65 years who received the Ad26.COV2.S COVID-19 vaccine or a placebo. Here the sequenced sample was peripheral blood, taken in a trial of Ad26.COV2.S vaccine versus placebo. The genes are TRBV18 and TRBJ2-4; 9 bases are shared with TRBD1. The CDR3 loop reads CASSQGTGRAKNIQYF. For the CDR3, the DNA is TGTGCCAGCTCACAGGGGACAGGGAGGGCCAAAAACATTCAGTACTTC.